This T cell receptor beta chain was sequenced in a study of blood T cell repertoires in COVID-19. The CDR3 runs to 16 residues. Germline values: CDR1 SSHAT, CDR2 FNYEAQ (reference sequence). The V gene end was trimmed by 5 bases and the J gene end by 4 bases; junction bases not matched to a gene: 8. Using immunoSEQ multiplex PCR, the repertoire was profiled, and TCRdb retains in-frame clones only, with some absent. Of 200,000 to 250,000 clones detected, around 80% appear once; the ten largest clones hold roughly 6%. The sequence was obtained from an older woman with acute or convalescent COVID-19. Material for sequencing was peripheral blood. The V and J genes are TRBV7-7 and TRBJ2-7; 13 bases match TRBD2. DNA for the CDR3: TGTGCCAGCAGCCCTGGACTAGCGGGAGTAAGTTACGAGCAGTACTTC. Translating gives CASSPGLAGVSYEQYF.